Following are 12 T cell receptor beta chains from one sample sequenced in a study of T cell responses to AZD1222 COVID-19 vaccine. TCRdb keeps only in-frame clones here, not all; method: immunoSEQ multiplex PCR. The sample yields some 130,000 clones, roughly 91% seen once. The sequenced sample was peripheral blood, obtained 28 days after the second AZD1222 dose. The origin of the receptors is an adult who received the AZD1222 COVID-19 vaccine.

The chain joins TRBV2 to TRBJ1-1, with D perhaps matching TRBD1 (6 bases). V dropped 6 bases and J dropped 5 bases, with 13 bases sitting between them. This CDR3 is built from 13 residues. Germline CDR1 and CDR2: SNHLY and FYNNEI. CDR3 sequence (DNA): TGTGCCAGCAGAGAGGGGGGTTGGACTGAAGCTTTCTTT. It specifies CASREGGWTEAFF.

The V call is TRBV9, the J call TRBJ2-5; D assignment may be TRBD1 or TRBD2 (5 bases each). Trimming cost V 0 bases and J 0 bases, with 15 bases left between them. Looked up from germline, CDR1 is SGDLS and CDR2 is YYNGEE. CDR3 length: 17 amino acids. This CDR3 is CASSVAGGQAYQETQYF. The CDR3 region has the DNA TGTGCCAGCAGCGTAGCTGGGGGTCAGGCTTACCAAGAGACCCAGTACTTC.

The chain uses TRBV6-2 or TRBV6-3 and TRBJ2-3; 8 nucleotides align to TRBD1. Germline CDR1 MNHEY, CDR2 SVGEGT. The ends lost 4 bases at V and 2 bases at J; junction bases unmatched: 5. This CDR3 contains 15 residues. CDR3 nucleotides: TGTGCCAGCAGTTCGGACAGGGCAAACACAGATACGCAGTATTTT. Its translation is CASSSDRANTDTQYF.

The chain carries TRBV4-1 and TRBJ2-1; TRBD2 aligns across 14 bases. With 4 bases clipped from V and 2 bases from J, the junction kept 7 bases outside the gene matches. Per germline, CDR1 MGHRA and CDR2 YSYEKL. The CDR3 has 18 amino acids. CDR3 residues: CASSRSGLAGDAYNEQFF. In DNA form, the CDR3 reads TGCGCCAGCAGCCGTTCGGGACTAGCGGGGGATGCCTACAATGAGCAGTTCTTC.

J is TRBJ1-1 and V is TRBV19; D remains unclear. CDR1 and CDR2 (germline): LNHDA, SQIVND (reference sequence). Trimming shortened V by 0 bases and J by 1 base, and 9 bases separated the two germline ends. This CDR3 is 15 amino acids long. This CDR3 reads CASSIDTVENTEAFF. DNA of the CDR3: TGTGCCAGTAGTATAGATACGGTCGAGAACACTGAAGCTTTCTTT. Complete variable domain (other parts from reference TRBV19 and TRBJ1-1): DGGITQSPKYLFRKEGQNVTLSCEQNLNHDAMYWYRQDPGQGLRLIYYSQIVNDFQKGDIAEGYSVSREKKESFPLTVTSAQKNPTAFYLCASSIDTVENTEAFFGQGTRLTVV.

V gene TRBV6-2 or TRBV6-3 combines with J gene TRBJ2-3; no firm D call. This CDR3 comprises 16 residues. V was clipped by 2 bases and J by 4 bases, with 16 bases between them. From germline, CDR1 is MNHEY and CDR2 SVGEGT. The CDR3 bases are TGTGCCAGCAGTTACAGGAGATTGTCCGTTCCAGATACGCAGTATTTT. Protein sequence: CASSYRRLSVPDTQYF.

This clone was seen just once. V gene TRBV7-8 combines with J gene TRBJ1-2; D is ambiguous. Germline CDR1 reads SGHVS; CDR2 reads FQNEAQ. There are 15 residues in the CDR3. V was clipped by 0 bases and J by 0 bases, with 8 bases between them. CDR3 protein: CASSLARISNYGYTF. CDR3 DNA: TGTGCCAGCAGCTTAGCAAGGATATCTAACTATGGCTACACCTTC.

This chain links TRBV5-4 with TRBJ2-3, with no clear D. The length of the CDR3 is 15 residues. Trimming took 4 bases from V and 0 from J, leaving 12 bases between them. CDR1 and CDR2 (germline): SGHNT, YYREEE (reference sequence). CDR3 sequence: CASSPGQASTDTQYF. The CDR3 DNA follows: TGTGCCAGCAGCCCCGGGCAAGCTAGCACAGATACGCAGTATTTT. Full variable domain (rest looked up from reference TRBV5-4 and TRBJ2-3): ETGVTQSPTHLIKTRGQQVTLRCSSQSGHNTVSWYQQALGQGPQFIFQYYREEENGRGNFPPRFSGLQFPNYSSELNVNALELDDSALYLCASSPGQASTDTQYFGPGTRLTVL.

The chain couples TRBV27 to TRBJ1-5; D is unclear. CDR1 is MNHEY and CDR2 is SMNVEV in the germline V gene (reference sequence). The CDR3 extends over 14 amino acids. V lost 3 bases and J 7 bases, leaving 13 bases between the germline ends. CDR3: CASSFGLLGQPQHF. DNA for the CDR3: TGTGCCAGCAGTTTCGGACTGCTGGGGCAGCCCCAGCATTTT.

The rearrangement links TRBV30 to TRBJ2-2; a possible D gene is TRBD2 (5 bases). Germline V CDR1 and CDR2: GTSNPN, SVGIG (reference sequence). The CDR3 sequence is 13 residues long. With 1 base removed from V and 7 bases from J, the gap between germline ends came to 10 bases. CDR3 bases: TGTGCCTGGAGTGAACGGGGTAACGGGGAGCTGTTTTTT. This translates into CAWSERGNGELFF.

V usage is TRBV7-8 and J usage is TRBJ1-6; the D is unclear. The V end was cut by 6 bases, the J end by 13 bases, with 13 bases between. Germline V gives CDR1 SGHVS, CDR2 FQNEAQ. This CDR3 has 12 amino acids. The chain's CDR3 is CASRKTNGPLHF. In nucleotides, the CDR3 is TGTGCCAGCAGGAAAACCAATGGTCCCCTCCACTTT. The whole variable domain, remainder taken from reference TRBV7-8 and TRBJ1-6, is GAGVSQSPRYKVAKRGQDVALRCDPISGHVSLFWYQQALGQGPEFLTYFQNEAQLDKSGLPSDRFFAERPEGSVSTLKIQRTQQEDSAVYLCASRKTNGPLHFGNGTRLTVT.

The rearrangement joins TRBV27 to TRBJ2-1; D is unresolved. Germline V gene sequence: CDR1 MNHEY, CDR2 SMNVEV (reference sequence). This CDR3 comprises 13 residues. V was cut by 4 bases and J by 15 bases, with 19 bases left in between. This CDR3 reads CASSSSPVTLGFF. In DNA form, the CDR3 reads TGTGCCAGCAGTTCCTCTCCTGTGACCCTGGGGTTCTTC.